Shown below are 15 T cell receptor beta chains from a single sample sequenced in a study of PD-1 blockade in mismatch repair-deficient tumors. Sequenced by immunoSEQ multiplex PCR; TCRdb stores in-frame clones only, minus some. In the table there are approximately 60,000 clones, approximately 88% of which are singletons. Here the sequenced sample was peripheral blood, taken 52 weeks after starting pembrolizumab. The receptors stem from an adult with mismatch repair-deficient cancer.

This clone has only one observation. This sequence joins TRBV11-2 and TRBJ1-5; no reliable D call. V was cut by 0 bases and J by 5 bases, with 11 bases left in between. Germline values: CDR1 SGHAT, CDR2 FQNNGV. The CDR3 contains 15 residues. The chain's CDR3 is CASSLEADGHQPQHF. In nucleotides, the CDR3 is TGTGCCAGCAGCTTAGAAGCGGACGGGCATCAGCCCCAGCATTTT. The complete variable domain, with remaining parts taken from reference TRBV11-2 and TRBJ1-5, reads EAGVAQSPRYKIIEKRQSVAFWCNPISGHATLYWYQQILGQGPKLLIQFQNNGVVDDSQLPKDRFSAERLKGVDSTLKIQPAKLEDSAVYLCASSLEADGHQPQHFGDGTRLSIL.

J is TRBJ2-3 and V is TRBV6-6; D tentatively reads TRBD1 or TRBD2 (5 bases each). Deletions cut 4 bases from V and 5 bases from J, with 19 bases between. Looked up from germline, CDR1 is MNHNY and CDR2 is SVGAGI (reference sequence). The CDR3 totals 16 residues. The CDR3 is CASSFLEASGGDTQYF. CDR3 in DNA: TGTGCCAGCAGTTTTCTAGAAGCGTCTGGGGGAGATACGCAGTATTTT.

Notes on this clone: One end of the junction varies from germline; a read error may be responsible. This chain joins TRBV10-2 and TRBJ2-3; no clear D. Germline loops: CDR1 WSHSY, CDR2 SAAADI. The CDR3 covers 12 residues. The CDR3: CASSSNPKLANF. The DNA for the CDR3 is TGCGCCAGCAGTTCGAACCCCAAATTGGCCAATTTT.

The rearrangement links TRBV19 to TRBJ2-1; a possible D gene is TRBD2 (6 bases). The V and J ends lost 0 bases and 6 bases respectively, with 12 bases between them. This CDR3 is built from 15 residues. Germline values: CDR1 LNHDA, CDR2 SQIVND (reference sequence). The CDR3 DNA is TGTGCCAGTAGTATAGATGGCGGGACTGGCAATGAGCAGTTCTTC. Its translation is CASSIDGGTGNEQFF.

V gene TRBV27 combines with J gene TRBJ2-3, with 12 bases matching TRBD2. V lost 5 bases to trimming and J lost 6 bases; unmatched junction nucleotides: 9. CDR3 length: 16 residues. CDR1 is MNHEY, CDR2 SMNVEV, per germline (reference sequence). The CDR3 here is CASSPRLAGEGDTQYF. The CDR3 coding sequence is TGTGCCAGCAGTCCCAGACTAGCGGGAGAGGGGGATACGCAGTATTTT.

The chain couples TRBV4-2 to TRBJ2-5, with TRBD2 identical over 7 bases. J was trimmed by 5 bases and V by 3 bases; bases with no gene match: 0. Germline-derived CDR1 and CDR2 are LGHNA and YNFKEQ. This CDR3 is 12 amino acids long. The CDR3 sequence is CASSQGGETQYF. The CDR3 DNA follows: TGTGCCAGCAGCCAGGGGGGGGAGACCCAGTACTTC.

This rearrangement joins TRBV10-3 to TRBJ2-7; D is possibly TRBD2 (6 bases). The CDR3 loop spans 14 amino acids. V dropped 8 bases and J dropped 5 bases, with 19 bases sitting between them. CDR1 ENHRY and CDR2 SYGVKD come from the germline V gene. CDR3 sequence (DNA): TGTGCCATCGTCTCGGGGCCGGGGGTCCACGAGCAGTACTTC. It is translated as CAIVSGPGVHEQYF.

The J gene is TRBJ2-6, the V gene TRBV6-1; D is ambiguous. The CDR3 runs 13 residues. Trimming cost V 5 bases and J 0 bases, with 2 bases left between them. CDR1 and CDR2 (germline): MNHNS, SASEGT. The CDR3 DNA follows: TGTGCCAGCAGTTTCTCTGGGGCCAACGTCCTGACTTTC. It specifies CASSFSGANVLTF.

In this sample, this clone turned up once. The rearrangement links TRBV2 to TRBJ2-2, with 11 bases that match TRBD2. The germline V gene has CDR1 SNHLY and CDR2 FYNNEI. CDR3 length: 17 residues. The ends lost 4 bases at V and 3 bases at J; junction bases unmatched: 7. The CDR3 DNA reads TGTGCCAGCAGTGTGCCTAGCGGGAGGCTAGACACCGGGGAGCTGTTTTTT. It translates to CASSVPSGRLDTGELFF.

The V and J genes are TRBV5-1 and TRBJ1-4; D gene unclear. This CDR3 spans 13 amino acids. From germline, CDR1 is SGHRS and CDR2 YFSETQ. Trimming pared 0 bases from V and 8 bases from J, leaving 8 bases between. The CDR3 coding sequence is TGCGCCAGCAGCTTGGACAAAGCGGAAAAACTGTTTTTT. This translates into CASSLDKAEKLFF.

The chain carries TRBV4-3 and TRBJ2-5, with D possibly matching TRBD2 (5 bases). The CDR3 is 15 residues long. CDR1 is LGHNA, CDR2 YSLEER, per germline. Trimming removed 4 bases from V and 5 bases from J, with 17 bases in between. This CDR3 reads CASSPRNGIFETQYF. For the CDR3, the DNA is TGCGCCAGCAGCCCTCGAAACGGGATATTCGAGACCCAGTACTTC.

CDR3 region: CASSISGWASYEQYF. In DNA, the CDR3 is TGTGCCAGCAGCATTTCAGGGTGGGCCTCCTACGAGCAGTACTTC. The chain carries TRBV27 and TRBJ2-7; D is possibly TRBD1 (5 bases). The germline V and J ends were trimmed by 6 bases and 0 bases, with 15 bases remaining between them. There are 15 residues in the CDR3. Germline V gene lookup returns CDR1 MNHEY and CDR2 SMNVEV (reference sequence).

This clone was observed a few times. CDR3 protein: CASSLEWANYGYTF. CDR3 coding DNA: TGCGCCAGCAGCTTGGAATGGGCTAACTATGGCTACACCTTC. The V call is TRBV5-1, the J call TRBJ1-2; D remains ambiguous. The V gene's germline CDR1 is SGHRS and CDR2 YFSETQ. The ends were cut back, 0 bases at V and 0 bases at J, with 6 bases in the middle. There are 14 residues in the CDR3.

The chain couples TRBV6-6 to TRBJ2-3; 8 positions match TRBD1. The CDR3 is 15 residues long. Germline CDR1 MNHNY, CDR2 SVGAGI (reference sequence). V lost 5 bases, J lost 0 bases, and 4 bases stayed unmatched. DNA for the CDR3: TGTGCCAGCAGTGACAGGGGCCTAAGCACAGATACGCAGTATTTT. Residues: CASSDRGLSTDTQYF.

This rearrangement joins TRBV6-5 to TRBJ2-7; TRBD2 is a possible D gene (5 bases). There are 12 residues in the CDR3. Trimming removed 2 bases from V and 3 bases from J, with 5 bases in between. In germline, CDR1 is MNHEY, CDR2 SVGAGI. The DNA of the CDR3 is TGTGCCAGCAGTTACCGGGGCTACGAGCAGTACTTC. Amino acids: CASSYRGYEQYF.